Following are 14 T cell receptor beta chains from one sample sequenced in a study of cytomegalovirus exposure and HLA in healthy donors. The PCR had 60 Vbeta and 13 Jbeta primers. Produced via immunoSEQ multiplex PCR; TCRdb's table is partial and in-frame only. This table holds approximately 140,000 clones, about two thirds found once. Sequencing was performed on PBMCs. These receptors were obtained from a human donor in good health.

The genes are TRBV27 and TRBJ1-1; TRBD1 agrees at 12 bases. The CDR3 loop spans 17 amino acids. Germline-derived CDR1 and CDR2 are MNHEY and SMNVEV (reference sequence). The V segment lost 3 bases and the J segment 3 bases; nucleotides outside the gene matches: 8. For the CDR3, the DNA is TGTGCCAGCAGTTTGGCGAGGGGACAGGGGGCGGACACTGAAGCTTTCTTT. This codes for CASSLARGQGADTEAFF.

CDR3: CASSFSDDGYTF. The CDR3 coding sequence is TGTGCCAGCAGCTTCAGTGATGATGGCTACACCTTC. The V gene is TRBV7-9, the J gene TRBJ1-2; no firm D call. Between the trimmed V and J ends, which lost 3 bases and 6 bases, there was a span of 8 bases. The germline CDR1 and CDR2 sequences are SEHNR and FQNEAQ (reference sequence). The CDR3 sequence is 12 residues long.

This clone was seen only once. This chain uses TRBV19 with TRBJ1-4; no definite D call. The germline V and J ends were trimmed by 5 bases and 3 bases, with 7 bases remaining between them. This CDR3 has 13 amino acids. Germline-derived CDR1 and CDR2 are LNHDA and SQIVND (reference sequence). Here the CDR3 DNA reads TGTGCCAGTAGTTTCGGAGCTAATGAAAAACTGTTTTTT. This sequence encodes CASSFGANEKLFF. The variable domain in full, with the rest retrieved from reference TRBV19 and TRBJ1-4, is DGGITQSPKYLFRKEGQNVTLSCEQNLNHDAMYWYRQDPGQGLRLIYYSQIVNDFQKGDIAEGYSVSREKKESFPLTVTSAQKNPTAFYLCASSFGANEKLFFGSGTQLSVL.

This clone was counted many times. The chain combines TRBV5-5 with TRBJ2-6; D unclear. CDR1 is SGHKS and CDR2 is YYEKEE in the germline V gene (reference sequence). The CDR3 sequence is 17 residues long. Trimming shortened V by 4 bases and J by 1 base, and 15 bases separated the two germline ends. The CDR3, as DNA: TGTGCCAGCAGCCCCCTTTCCCACGGGTCTGGGGCCAACGTCCTGACTTTC. Encoded protein: CASSPLSHGSGANVLTF.

This clone has only a few counts. This chain joins TRBV27 and TRBJ1-1; 7 nucleotides align to TRBD1. The CDR3 totals 14 residues. V was clipped by 2 bases and J by 4 bases; unmatched bases: 4. Germline V gene sequence: CDR1 MNHEY, CDR2 SMNVEV (reference sequence). CDR3 coding DNA: TGTGCCAGCAGTTTAAGGACAGGTTTCACTGAAGCTTTCTTT. Translating it yields CASSLRTGFTEAFF.

The chain recombines TRBV19 with TRBJ2-3, with 12 bases identical to TRBD2. CDR1 LNHDA and CDR2 SQIVND come from the germline V gene (reference sequence). Losses at the gene ends were 3 bases for V and 1 base for J; bases not matched to a gene: 2. The length of the CDR3 is 16 residues. The CDR3 reads CASSIWTSGGTDTQYF. The DNA of the CDR3 is TGTGCCAGTAGTATTTGGACTAGCGGGGGCACAGATACGCAGTATTTT.

V usage is TRBV27 and J usage is TRBJ2-7, with 7 bases fitting TRBD1. Germline assignment: CDR1 MNHEY and CDR2 SMNVEV (reference sequence). This CDR3 region has 14 residues. V lost 5 bases and J lost 3; bases outside the gene matches: 7. The CDR3 DNA reads TGTGCCAGCAGTCGATCGGGACAGAACTACGAGCAGTACTTC. Translation gives CASSRSGQNYEQYF.

The CDR3 loop is CATQPVDRAPNYGYTF. The CDR3 DNA sequence: TGTGCCACGCAACCAGTCGACAGGGCGCCTAACTATGGCTACACCTTC. This chain uses TRBV5-5 with TRBJ1-2, with TRBD1 identical over 7 bases. CDR1 SGHKS and CDR2 YYEKEE come from the germline V gene (reference sequence). This CDR3 is built from 16 residues. The junction had 14 bases not matched to a gene; V was cut back by 9 bases and J by 0 bases.

The table lists this clone with a few counts. The rearrangement uses TRBV2 and TRBJ2-5; D remains ambiguous. The length of the CDR3 is 13 residues. V was pared by 2 bases and J by 7 bases, with 11 bases between. The germline V gene encodes CDR1 SNHLY and CDR2 FYNNEI. In nucleotides, the CDR3 is TGTGCCAGCAGTGAAAGCAGTCCGGGGACCCAGTACTTC. Translating it yields CASSESSPGTQYF.

The J gene is TRBJ2-1, the V gene TRBV5-4; 8 nucleotides align to TRBD1. Germline V lookup: CDR1 SGHNT, CDR2 YYREEE (reference sequence). CDR3 length: 14 residues. Trimming removed 4 bases from V and 8 bases from J; junction bases left unmatched: 8. DNA for the CDR3: TGTGCCAGCAGCAAACGGACAGGGAGTCATGAGCAGTTCTTC. It specifies CASSKRTGSHEQFF.

The chain links TRBV12-5 to TRBJ2-1, with a weak D call TRBD2 (5 bases). The ends were cut back, 3 bases at V and 3 bases at J, with 12 bases in the middle. The V gene's germline CDR1 is LGHNT and CDR2 FRNRAP. CDR3 length: 15 residues. The CDR3 DNA follows: TGTGCTAGTGGTTTAGGGAGCCCCCTCTACAATGAGCAGTTCTTC. Residues: CASGLGSPLYNEQFF.

A few counts support this clone. The CDR3 spells CASMVGTRQGAYEQYF. The DNA of the CDR3 is TGTGCCAGCATGGTTGGAACCAGACAGGGGGCGTACGAGCAGTACTTC. The chain combines TRBV7-2 with TRBJ2-7; TRBD1 agrees at 10 bases. This CDR3 has 16 amino acids. In germline, CDR1 is SGHTA, CDR2 FQGNSA. Germline trimming cut 7 bases from V and 4 bases from J; bases unmatched to any gene: 13. Full variable domain (outside the CDR3, taken from reference TRBV7-2 and TRBJ2-7): GAGVSQSPSNKVTEKGKDVELRCDPISGHTALYWYRQSLGQGLEFLIYFQGNSAPDKSGLPSDRFSAERTGGSVSTLTIQRTQQEDSAVYLCASMVGTRQGAYEQYFGPGTRLTVT.

The gene calls are TRBV9 and TRBJ1-6, with D possibly matching TRBD1 (5 bases). Germline CDR1 is SGDLS and CDR2 is YYNGEE. The CDR3 has 15 residues. Trimming took off 0 bases at V and 8 bases at J, with 12 bases between the two ends. CDR3 sequence (DNA): TGTGCCAGCAGCGTAGCTGATGGGGGGGATTCACCCCTCCACTTT. Amino acids: CASSVADGGDSPLHF.

This chain joins TRBV6-4 and TRBJ2-3, with TRBD2 matching 9 bases. V lost 7 bases and J lost 1; bases outside the gene matches: 6. The CDR3 sequence is 15 residues long. Germline V gene lookup returns CDR1 MRHNA and CDR2 SNTAGT. The CDR3, as DNA: TGTGCCAGCACCCTGACTAGCGGCGGCACAGATACGCAGTATTTT. This translates into CASTLTSGGTDTQYF.